The rows below give T cell receptor beta chains drawn from one sample of a study of shared clonotypes between healthy human individuals. Generated by immunoSEQ multiplex PCR, the TCRdb table keeps only in-frame clones and is missing some. The sample lists approximately 2,300,000 clones, around 93% occurring once. Sequencing input: naive CD4+ T cells from PBMCs. These receptors were taken from a man aged 18 to 29 in good health. Some clones in this sample may be carry-over from other donors' samples. Both conserved end residues are part of each CDR3. Fields, in order: clone size, J gene, D gene, V gene, CDR3 DNA, CDR3 protein. A D gene is named only where the DNA matches it firmly. Size is omitted from some rows. Given values are once, few, many or a class for expanded clones.

>-|TRBJ1-5|TRBD1|TRBV6-6
TGTGCCAGCAGTTGGGGGGGACAGGGCGGGAGTCAGCCCCAGCATTTT
CASSWGGQGGSQPQHF
>-|TRBJ2-7|TRBD1|TRBV2
TGTGCCAGCAGTGCGGACAGGGCAACCTACGAGCAGTACTTC
CASSADRATYEQYF
>-|TRBJ1-5|-|TRBV28
TGTGCCAGCAGCCTATGGGGGAGGTGGGGGAGTAGCAATCAGCCCCAGCATTTT
CASSLWGRWGSSNQPQHF
>-|TRBJ2-7|-|TRBV28
TGTGCCAGCAGCCAGTTCTCAGGGTTCGAGCAGTACTTC
CASSQFSGFEQYF
>-|TRBJ1-3|-|TRBV19
TGTGCCAGTAGGACGGAAGGAAACACCATATATTTT
CASRTEGNTIYF
>once|TRBJ2-1|-|TRBV5-1
TGCGCCAGCAGCTTGGAGGCAGGGAGTGCCTACAATGAGCAGTTCTTC
CASSLEAGSAYNEQFF
>-|TRBJ2-3|TRBD2|TRBV5-1
TGCGCCAGCGCCGATTTCGGACTAGGGGCAAACCCCACAGATACGCAGTATTTT
CASADFGLGANPTDTQYF
>-|TRBJ2-3|TRBD1|TRBV15
TGTGCCATATCCGGGACAGGGCCTCCAGATACGCAGTATTTT
CAISGTGPPDTQYF
>-|TRBJ2-3|TRBD2|TRBV7-2
TGTGCCAGCAGCTTAGGGCGGCTAGCGGGAGGCATAGATACGCAGTATTTT
CASSLGRLAGGIDTQYF
>once|TRBJ2-7|-|TRBV7-9
TGTGCCAGCAGCCGGGACGTCGGCGAGCAGTACTTC
CASSRDVGEQYF
>-|TRBJ2-6|TRBD1|TRBV30
TGTGCCTGGAACAGGGGGACTGGGGCCAACGTCCTGACTTTC
CAWNRGTGANVLTF
>-|TRBJ2-3|-|TRBV2
TGTGCCAGCAACACCGGGACAAGCACAGATACGCAGTATTTT
CASNTGTSTDTQYF
>-|TRBJ2-3|-|TRBV29-1
TGCAGCGTTGACTACACACTCGGGGGAGATACGCAGTATTTT
CSVDYTLGGDTQYF
>-|TRBJ1-3|-|TRBV5-1
TGCGCCAGCAGCTCCGGGACAACTAAGTTCTCTGGAAACACCATATATTTT
CASSSGTTKFSGNTIYF
>-|TRBJ2-5|TRBD2|TRBV18
TGTGCCAGCTCACCGGTACTAGCGGAAGAGACCCAGTACTTC
CASSPVLAEETQYF
>-|TRBJ2-1|-|TRBV5-4
TGTGCCAGCAGCTTTATGGCAGGCTCGAATGAGCAGTTCTTC
CASSFMAGSNEQFF
>many|TRBJ2-3|TRBD1|TRBV5-1
TGCGCCAGCAGCTCGGGGACAGGGTCGGGAACAGATACGCAGTATTTT
CASSSGTGSGTDTQYF
>once|TRBJ2-7|-|TRBV7-9
TGTGCCAGCAGCCTAATATATGTGAAAGGGGACTTAGCCTACGAGCAGTACTTC
CASSLIYVKGDLAYEQYF
>few|TRBJ2-3|TRBD1|TRBV6-5
TGTGCCAGCAGAGCAAACAGGGGAGGCACAGATACGCAGTATTTT
CASRANRGGTDTQYF
>-|TRBJ1-5|-|TRBV6-4
TGTGCCAGCAGTGTGGAGGTAAATCAGCCCCAGCATTTT
CASSVEVNQPQHF
>-|TRBJ2-7|-|TRBV9
TGTGCCAGCAGCGCACTCCAACAGGGCCCTCAGTACTTC
CASSALQQGPQYF
>-|TRBJ2-2|-|TRBV27
TGTGCCAGCAGCCGGACTTTCGGTGGCACCGGGGAGCTGTTTTTT
CASSRTFGGTGELFF
>-|TRBJ2-5|TRBD2|TRBV11-2
TGTGCCAGCAGCTTAGGACTAGCGCAGCAAGAGACCCAGTACTTC
CASSLGLAQQETQYF
>-|TRBJ1-5|TRBD1|TRBV6-1
TGTGCCAGCAGTGGGGGGTCCGGGACAGGGAACCTCAATCAGCCCCAGCATTTT
CASSGGSGTGNLNQPQHF